Sequencing of this TCR beta chain was carried out in a study of blood T cell repertoires in COVID-19. Sequencing used immunoSEQ multiplex PCR; TCRdb keeps in-frame clones, though not all of them. The sample includes about 290,000 clones, 75% to 90% of them seen just once. The CDR3 loop spans 13 amino acids. The V end was cut by 3 bases, the J end by 4 bases, with 10 bases between. Germline V lookup: CDR1 SGDLS, CDR2 YYNGEE. V is TRBV9 and J is TRBJ1-2; D is undetermined. The clonotype was recovered from a woman in her thirties or forties who had recovered from COVID-19. Sequenced: PBMCs or T cells enriched from blood (not recorded which). The CDR3 DNA follows: TGTGCCAGCAGCGGGAGTACCTTCTATGGCTACACCTTC. This gives the protein CASSGSTFYGYTF.